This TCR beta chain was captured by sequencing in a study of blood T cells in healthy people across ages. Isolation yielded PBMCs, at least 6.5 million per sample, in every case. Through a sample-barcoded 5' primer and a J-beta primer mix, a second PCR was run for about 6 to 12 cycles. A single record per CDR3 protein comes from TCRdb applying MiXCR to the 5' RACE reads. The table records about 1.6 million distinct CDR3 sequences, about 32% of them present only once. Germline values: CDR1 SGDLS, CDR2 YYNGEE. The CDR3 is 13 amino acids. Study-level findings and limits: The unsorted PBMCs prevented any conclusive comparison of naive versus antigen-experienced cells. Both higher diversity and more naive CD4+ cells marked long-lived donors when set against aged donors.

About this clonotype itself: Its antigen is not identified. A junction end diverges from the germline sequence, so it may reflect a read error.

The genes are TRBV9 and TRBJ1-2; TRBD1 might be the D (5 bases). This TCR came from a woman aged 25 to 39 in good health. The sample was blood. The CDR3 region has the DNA TGTGCCAGCAGCACCGGGACTAACTATGGCTGCACCTTC. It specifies CASSTGTNYGCTF.